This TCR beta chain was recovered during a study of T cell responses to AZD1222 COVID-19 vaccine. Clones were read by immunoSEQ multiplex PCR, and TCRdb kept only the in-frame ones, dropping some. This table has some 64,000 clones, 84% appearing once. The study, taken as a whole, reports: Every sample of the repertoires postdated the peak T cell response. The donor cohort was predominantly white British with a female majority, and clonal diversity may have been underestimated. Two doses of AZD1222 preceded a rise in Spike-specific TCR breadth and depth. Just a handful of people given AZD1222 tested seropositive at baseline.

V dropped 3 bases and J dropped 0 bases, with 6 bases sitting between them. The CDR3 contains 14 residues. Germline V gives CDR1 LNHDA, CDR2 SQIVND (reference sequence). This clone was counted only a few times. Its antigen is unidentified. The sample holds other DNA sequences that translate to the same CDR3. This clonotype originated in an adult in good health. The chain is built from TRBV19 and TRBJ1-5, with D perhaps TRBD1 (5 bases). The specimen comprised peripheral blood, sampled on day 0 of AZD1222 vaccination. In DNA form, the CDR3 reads TGTGCCAGTAGTATCAGGGTTAGCAATCAGCCCCAGCATTTT. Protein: CASSIRVSNQPQHF.